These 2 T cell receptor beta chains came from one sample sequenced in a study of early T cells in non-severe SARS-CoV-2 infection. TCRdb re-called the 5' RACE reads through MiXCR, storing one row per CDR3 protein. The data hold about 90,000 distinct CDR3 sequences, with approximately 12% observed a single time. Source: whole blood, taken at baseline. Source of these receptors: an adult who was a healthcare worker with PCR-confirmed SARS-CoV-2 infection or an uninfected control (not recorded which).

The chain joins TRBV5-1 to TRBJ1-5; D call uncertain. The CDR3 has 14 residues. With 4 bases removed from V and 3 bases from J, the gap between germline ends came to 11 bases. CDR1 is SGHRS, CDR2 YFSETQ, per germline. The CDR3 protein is CASSPGGFNQPQHF. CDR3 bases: TGCGCCAGCAGCCCCGGCGGTTTCAATCAGCCCCAGCATTTT. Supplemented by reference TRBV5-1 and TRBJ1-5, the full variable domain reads KAGVTQTPRYLIKTRGQQVTLSCSPISGHRSVSWYQQTPGQGLQFLFEYFSETQRNKGNFPGRFSGRQFSNSRSEMNVSTLELGDSALYLCASSPGGFNQPQHFGDGTRLSIL.

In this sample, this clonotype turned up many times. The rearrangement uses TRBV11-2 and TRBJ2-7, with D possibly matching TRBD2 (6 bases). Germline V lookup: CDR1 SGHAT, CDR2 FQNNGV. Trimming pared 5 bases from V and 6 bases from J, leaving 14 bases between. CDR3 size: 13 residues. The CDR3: CASSTPGGVEQYF. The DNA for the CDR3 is TGTGCCAGCAGCACTCCCGGGGGAGTCGAGCAGTACTTC.